The present entry profiles one TCR beta chain with its context. These data originate in a study of glioma-infiltrating T cells after dendritic cell vaccination. Sequencing was performed with immunoSEQ multiplex PCR; in TCRdb, only in-frame clones are kept and a portion is missing. The table has approximately 90,000 clones, about 83% seen once. Per the germline V gene, CDR1 is MGHDK and CDR2 is SYGVNS. CDR3 length equals 14 residues. The ends were cut back, 9 bases at V and 0 bases at J, with 13 bases in the middle. The chain links TRBV25-1 to TRBJ2-3, with D unclear. This receptor was taken from a human donor with glioblastoma. Specimen: blood, collected before dendritic cell vaccination. The CDR3 DNA reads as TGTGCCAGGGAAGTCCCGACTAGCACAGATACGCAGTATTTT. Amino acid sequence: CAREVPTSTDTQYF.